This T cell receptor (beta chain) was identified during a study of response to subunit inactivated influenza vaccine. Study-level findings and limits: Authors suggested each seasonal flu vaccination may recruit only limited numbers of new T cells.

TCRdb used MiXCR to reprocess the RT-PCR reads, holding one entry per CDR3 protein. In the table there are approximately 500,000 distinct CDR3 sequences, about 14% of which are singletons. CDR1 SGHVS and CDR2 FQNEAQ come from the germline V gene. Trimming took 2 bases from V and 0 from J; bases not matched to a gene: 3. CDR3 length equals 17 residues. This clonotype was detected a few times. Its specificity is unknown. The source material was PBMCs from blood, sampled roughly 12 days after vaccination. V gene TRBV7-8 combines with J gene TRBJ2-7, with TRBD2 matching 14 bases. This sequence was found in a man in his forties or fifties who received an inactivated influenza vaccine. CDR3 region: CASSLRGLAGASYEQYF. The CDR3 nucleotides are TGTGCCAGCAGCTTACGGGGACTAGCGGGGGCCTCCTACGAGCAGTACTTC. Complete variable domain (other parts from reference TRBV7-8 and TRBJ2-7): GAGVSQSPRYKVAKRGQDVALRCDPISGHVSLFWYQQALGQGPEFLTYFQNEAQLDKSGLPSDRFFAERPEGSVSTLKIQRTQQEDSAVYLCASSLRGLAGASYEQYFGPGTRLTVT.